Listed here are 24 T cell receptor beta chains from one sample, sequenced in a study of shared clonotypes between healthy human individuals (dated by TCRdb to 2020 to 2021). Preparation of the library involved the immunoSEQ multiplex PCR assay. The clones in this table, taken by TCRdb from immuneACCESS, are in-frame only. Not every clone is retained; where verified, under half of the shortfall comes from an unresolved V gene, and the cause of the rest is unknown. Here the sample has approximately 2.1 million clones; approximately 93% occur a single time. The ten largest make up roughly 0.36% of the sample. Specimen: naive CD4+ T cells from PBMCs. The cell subset or site label for this specimen denotes: CD45RA+ positively selected. These receptors all stem from a man between 18 and 29 years old in good health. Some clones in this sample may be carry-over from other donors' samples.

The sample holds a few counts of this clone. J is TRBJ1-2 and V is TRBV5-4, with TRBD1 matching over 7 bases. The CDR3 consists of 15 residues. The V and J ends lost 4 bases and 0 bases, in that order; junction bases with no gene match: 6. Per the germline V gene, CDR1 is SGHNT and CDR2 is YYREEE (reference sequence). The CDR3 DNA follows: TGTGCCAGCAGCCCCTGGACAGGACCTAACTATGGCTACACCTTC. It yields the protein CASSPWTGPNYGYTF.

This clone was detected once. Within the sample, other DNA sequences also encode this same CDR3. V is TRBV10-3 and J is TRBJ1-3; D is uncertain. The CDR3 covers 12 residues. Trimming removed 3 bases at V and 4 bases at J, with 4 bases between. Germline V lookup: CDR1 ENHRY, CDR2 SYGVKD. This chain's CDR3 is CAISDSGNTIYF. CDR3 DNA sequence: TGTGCCATCAGTGATTCCGGAAACACCATATATTTT.

The chain employs TRBV28 and TRBJ2-3; D unclear. The germline V gene encodes CDR1 MDHEN and CDR2 SYDVKM. This CDR3 comprises 15 residues. Trimming left V 6 bases short and J 7 bases short, with 20 bases between. CDR3 DNA sequence: TGTGCCAGCAGACCGCCCATAGTGGGCTCCTATACGCAGTATTTT. Encoded protein: CASRPPIVGSYTQYF.

Here the CDR3 DNA reads TGCGCCAGCAGCCAAGATTGGACCGCCACCTACGAGCAGTACTTC. This translates into CASSQDWTATYEQYF. The chain couples TRBV4-1 to TRBJ2-7; D is unresolved. Germline V gene sequence: CDR1 MGHRA, CDR2 YSYEKL. Trimming left V 0 bases short and J 2 bases short, with 11 bases between. This CDR3 is 15 amino acids long.

V gene TRBV7-3 combines with J gene TRBJ2-7; the D gene is possibly TRBD2 (6 bases). Germline values: CDR1 SGHTA, CDR2 FQGTGA. The CDR3 extends over 13 amino acids. V was clipped by 3 bases and J by 7 bases, with 13 bases between them. CDR3 protein: CASSFTGRGEQYF. The CDR3 DNA sequence: TGTGCCAGCAGCTTTACAGGCCGGGGGGAGCAGTACTTC.

The gene calls are TRBV28 and TRBJ2-4; TRBD2 is a possible D gene (6 bases). The V end lost 5 bases, the J end lost 3 bases, and 14 bases lay between the germline ends. From germline, CDR1 is MDHEN and CDR2 SYDVKM. The CDR3 loop spans 15 amino acids. The CDR3 here is CASSPPGGNKNIQYF. The CDR3 region has the DNA TGTGCCAGCAGTCCCCCAGGAGGGAACAAAAACATTCAGTACTTC. The variable domain in full, with the rest retrieved from reference TRBV28 and TRBJ2-4, is DVKVTQSSRYLVKRTGEKVFLECVQDMDHENMFWYRQDPGLGLRLIYFSYDVKMKEKGDIPEGYSVSREKKERFSLILESASTNQTSMYLCASSPPGGNKNIQYFGAGTRLSVL.

The gene calls are TRBV9 and TRBJ2-4; unclear D gene. Germline values: CDR1 SGDLS, CDR2 YYNGEE. V was pared by 0 bases and J by 4 bases, with 5 bases between. There are 13 residues in the CDR3. CDR3 nucleotides: TGTGCCAGCAGCGTAGACACAAAAAACATTCAGTACTTC. As protein: CASSVDTKNIQYF.

The chain recombines TRBV5-1 with TRBJ2-5; D possibly corresponds to TRBD1 (6 bases). The CDR3 spans 14 residues. The germline V and J ends were trimmed by 3 bases and 3 bases, with 12 bases remaining between them. Germline V gene sequence: CDR1 SGHRS, CDR2 YFSETQ. CDR3 sequence (DNA): TGCGCCAGCAGCTGGGTGACAGGCGAAGAGACCCAGTACTTC. It is translated as CASSWVTGEETQYF.

The V gene is TRBV6-5, the J gene TRBJ2-4, with D perhaps TRBD2 (5 bases). Germline CDR1 is MNHEY and CDR2 is SVGAGI. V lost 7 bases to trimming and J lost 0 bases, with 10 bases between them. The CDR3 is 14 amino acids. The CDR3 DNA reads as TGTGCCAGCAAGAGGGTTGGAGCCAAAAACATTCAGTACTTC. It yields the protein CASKRVGAKNIQYF.

J is TRBJ1-2 and V is TRBV25-1; 9 bases map to TRBD1. CDR1 and CDR2 from the germline V gene are MGHDK and SYGVNS. The CDR3 consists of 17 residues. The trim removed 3 bases at V and 5 bases at J, leaving 13 bases unmatched. The CDR3 coding sequence is TGTGCCAGCAGTGAGAGAAACACAGGGGGCACCACTTATGGCTACACCTTC. Translation gives CASSERNTGGTTYGYTF.

This clone was counted a single time. The chain has TRBV5-1 and TRBJ2-2; 9 bases agree with TRBD1. The CDR3 is 17 amino acids. V dropped 0 bases and J dropped 4; count of bases not matched to a gene: 7. Germline CDR1 reads SGHRS; CDR2 reads YFSETQ. The CDR3 region is CASSLAGQGIGTGELFF. The DNA for the CDR3 is TGCGCCAGCAGCTTGGCAGGACAGGGGATCGGCACCGGGGAGCTGTTTTTT.

The chain has TRBV28 and TRBJ2-5, with 10 nucleotides matching TRBD2. J lost 4 bases, V lost 4 bases, and 6 bases had no gene match. Germline assignment: CDR1 MDHEN and CDR2 SYDVKM. CDR3 length: 15 amino acids. CDR3 coding DNA: TGTGCCAGCAGTTCACCTAGCGGGAGAATAGAGACCCAGTACTTC. This codes for CASSSPSGRIETQYF.

The genes are TRBV28 and TRBJ2-5; weak D call: TRBD2 (5 bases). Germline V gene sequence: CDR1 MDHEN, CDR2 SYDVKM. V was pared by 5 bases and J by 4 bases, with 20 bases between. The CDR3 consists of 16 residues. CDR3 sequence (DNA): TGTGCCAGCAGTACACCCGGAAGAGGGATGGGAGAGACCCAGTACTTC. Residues: CASSTPGRGMGETQYF.

V usage is TRBV7-3 and J usage is TRBJ2-1; D perhaps matches TRBD1 (6 bases). V shed 4 bases and J shed 6 bases, with 10 bases lying between them. The CDR3 is 13 residues long. Germline V gene data show CDR1 as SGHTA and CDR2 as FQGTGA. The CDR3 loop is CASSSQGLNEQFF. The CDR3 nucleotides are TGTGCCAGCAGCTCACAGGGCCTCAATGAGCAGTTCTTC.

The CDR3 here is CASSYAGHLPYEQYF. CDR3 DNA sequence: TGTGCCAGCAGTTATGCGGGACACCTCCCCTACGAGCAGTACTTC. The rearrangement joins TRBV28 to TRBJ2-7; D may correspond to TRBD1 or TRBD2 (6 bases each). The CDR3 is 15 residues long. V lost 4 bases and J lost 2, with 15 bases in between. Germline V gene sequence: CDR1 MDHEN, CDR2 SYDVKM.

This sequence joins TRBV5-1 and TRBJ1-3; TRBD1 matches 8 bases. This CDR3 contains 16 residues. The germline V gene has CDR1 SGHRS and CDR2 YFSETQ. V lost 4 bases and J lost 4; bases outside the gene matches: 10. The CDR3 bases are TGCGCCAGCAGCACCGGACAGGGAGTCTCGGGAAACACCATATATTTT. Translated: CASSTGQGVSGNTIYF.

DNA of the CDR3: TGCGCCAGCGCGGGACAGGGGGACTATGGCTACACCTTC. Translated, it gives CASAGQGDYGYTF. This chain links TRBV5-1 with TRBJ1-2, with TRBD1 matching over 11 bases. The CDR3 covers 13 residues. V was pared by 7 bases and J by 3 bases, with 2 bases of the junction left unmatched. From germline, CDR1 is SGHRS and CDR2 YFSETQ.

The V gene is TRBV4-1, the J gene TRBJ2-1, with D unclear. The CDR3 spans 15 residues. Germline loops: CDR1 MGHRA, CDR2 YSYEKL. V lost 0 bases and J 9 bases, leaving 15 bases between the germline ends. CDR3 region: CASSQEDLWLGEQFF. CDR3 in DNA: TGCGCCAGCAGCCAAGAGGACCTCTGGCTGGGTGAGCAGTTCTTC.

V is TRBV4-3 and J is TRBJ2-1; TRBD2 might be the D (5 bases). CDR3 size: 15 residues. The germline gives CDR1 LGHNA, CDR2 YSLEER. V was shortened by 0 bases and J by 9 bases, with 15 bases between the two germline ends. Here the CDR3 reads CASSQDALAFGEQFF. The CDR3, as DNA: TGCGCCAGCAGCCAAGACGCCCTAGCCTTCGGTGAGCAGTTCTTC.

As concerns this clone: At the DNA level, this CDR3 is encoded by other sequences in the same sample as well. V and J are TRBV5-4 and TRBJ1-2; D gene unclear. CDR1 is SGHNT and CDR2 is YYREEE in the germline V gene (reference sequence). CDR3 length: 12 amino acids. Deletions cut 0 bases from V and 4 bases from J, with 4 bases between. The DNA of the CDR3 is TGTGCCAGCAGCTTGGCCAGCTATGGCTACACCTTC. It translates to CASSLASYGYTF.

The sample holds one count of this clone. This chain links TRBV5-6 with TRBJ2-3; 8 nucleotides line up with TRBD2. With V trimmed by 1 base and J by 4 bases, 2 bases remained unmatched. Germline V gene lookup returns CDR1 SGHDT and CDR2 YYEEEE. The CDR3 sequence is 14 residues long. CDR3 bases: TGTGCCAGCAGCTTGCCGGGAGGGGCAGATACGCAGTATTTT. It yields the protein CASSLPGGADTQYF.

The chain links TRBV30 to TRBJ1-4, with D possibly being TRBD1 (5 bases). This CDR3 has 18 residues. V was clipped by 0 bases and J by 5 bases, with 22 bases between them. The germline V gene has CDR1 GTSNPN and CDR2 SVGIG (reference sequence). In nucleotides, the CDR3 is TGTGCCTGGAGTGTACGTCGTTCCAGGACAAGAAAGAATGAAAAACTGTTTTTT. Translating it yields CAWSVRRSRTRKNEKLFF.

This chain joins TRBV27 and TRBJ2-5; D gene ambiguous. CDR3 size: 10 residues. The V end lost 4 bases, the J end lost 5 bases, and 2 bases lay between the germline ends. The V gene's germline CDR1 is MNHEY and CDR2 SMNVEV (reference sequence). The CDR3 reads CASSSETQYF. The CDR3 DNA reads as TGTGCCAGCAGTTCGGAGACCCAGTACTTC.

V and J are TRBV5-1 and TRBJ2-5; TRBD2 agrees at 8 bases. The CDR3 totals 13 residues. Germline V gene lookup returns CDR1 SGHRS and CDR2 YFSETQ. The J segment lost 4 bases and the V segment lost 7 bases, leaving 6 bases of the junction unmatched. Written as DNA, the CDR3 is TGCGCCAGCGCACGACTAGCGACAGAGACCCAGTACTTC. Its translation: CASARLATETQYF.